This TCR beta chain was captured by sequencing in a study of tissue T cells after allogeneic stem cell transplantation. Whole-study findings and limits: Motif-based clustering found tissue-specific repertoire signatures shared across patients, though few clones were shared. TCR repertoires tracked anatomic similarity, regardless of disease or transplant status.

V lost 2 bases and J 9 bases, leaving 14 bases between the germline ends. This CDR3 has 14 amino acids. From germline, CDR1 is SGHTA and CDR2 FQGTGA. About this clone itself: As yet, its antigen is unknown.

The method was immunoSEQ multiplex PCR; TCRdb's version includes in-frame clones alone and lacks a portion of them. The data contain around 6,800 clones, over 70% of them seen just once; the ten biggest clones take up about 14%. The V and J genes are TRBV7-3 and TRBJ2-1; D is perhaps TRBD2 (5 bases). This sequence originates from a male patient at least 60 years old with steroid-refractory graft-versus-host disease after an allogeneic stem cell transplant. Some T cells may arise from the graft donor. This sample comprised skin, obtained at autopsy. As DNA, the CDR3 is TGTGCCAGCAGCTTACTCTTACCCGGGGTTGAGCAGTTCTTC. This gives the protein CASSLLLPGVEQFF. The full variable domain, its missing parts supplied by reference TRBV7-3 and TRBJ2-1, is GAGVSQTPSNKVTEKGKYVELRCDPISGHTALYWYRQSLGQGPEFLIYFQGTGAADDSGLPNDRFFAVRPEGSVSTLKIQRTERGDSAVYLCASSLLLPGVEQFFGPGTRLTVL.